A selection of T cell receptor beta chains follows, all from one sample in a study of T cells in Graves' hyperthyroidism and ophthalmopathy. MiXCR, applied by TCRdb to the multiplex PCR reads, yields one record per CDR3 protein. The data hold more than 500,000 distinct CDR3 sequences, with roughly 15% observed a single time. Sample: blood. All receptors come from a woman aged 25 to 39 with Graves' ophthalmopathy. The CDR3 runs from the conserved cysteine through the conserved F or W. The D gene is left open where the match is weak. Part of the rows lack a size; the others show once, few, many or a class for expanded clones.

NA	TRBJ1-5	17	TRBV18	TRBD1	TGTGCCAGCTCAGCACTTCTCTCCAGGGGGGGGAATCAGCCCCAGCATTTT	CASSALLSRGGNQPQHF
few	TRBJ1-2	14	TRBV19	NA	TGTGCCAGTAGTAAAGTTGCGGGGAACTATGGCTACACCTTC	CASSKVAGNYGYTF
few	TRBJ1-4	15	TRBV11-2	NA	TGTGCCAGCAGGAGGCCCGCAAGGGATGGTGAAAAACTGTTTTTT	CASRRPARDGEKLFF
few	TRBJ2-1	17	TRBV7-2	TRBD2	TGTGCCAGCAGCTTAGCGTCGGCCAGGGTGGGGGGGAATGAGCAGTTCTTC	CASSLASARVGGNEQFF
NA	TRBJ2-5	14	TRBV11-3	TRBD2	TGTGCCAGCAGCCCCGGGACTAGCGGCTCCTGTCTGTACTTC	CASSPGTSGSCLYF
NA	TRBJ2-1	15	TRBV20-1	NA	TGCAGTGCTAGAGATCATCAGATGCCCAGCAATGAGCAGTTCTTC	CSARDHQMPSNEQFF
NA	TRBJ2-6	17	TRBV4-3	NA	TGCACCAGCAGCCAAGAGGTGGCAGGGAACGGGGCCAACGTCCTGACTTTC	CTSSQEVAGNGANVLTF
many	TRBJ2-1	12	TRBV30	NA	TGTGCCTGGAATCTTCAGGGCAATGAGCAGTTCTTC	CAWNLQGNEQFF
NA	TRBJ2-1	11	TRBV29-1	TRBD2	TGCAGCGTTGTGCGGGAGAGGGAGCAGTTCTTC	CSVVREREQFF
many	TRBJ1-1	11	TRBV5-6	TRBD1	TGTGCCAGCAACGGACAGGGGGTAGCTTTCTTT	CASNGQGVAFF
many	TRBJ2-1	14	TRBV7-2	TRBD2	TGTGCCAGCAGCCCCCAGCGGGAGATCAATGAGCAGTTCTTC	CASSPQREINEQFF
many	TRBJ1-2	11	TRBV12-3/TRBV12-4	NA	TGTGCCAGCAGTTTTGGCTATGGCTACACCTTC	CASSFGYGYTF
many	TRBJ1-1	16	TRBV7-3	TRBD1	TGTGCCAGCAGCTTAAGGGAGACAGGGTGGGGAACTGAAGCTTTCTTT	CASSLRETGWGTEAFF
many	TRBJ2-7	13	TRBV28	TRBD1	TGTGCCAGCACCCCGTGGACAGGGCTCGAGCAGTACTTC	CASTPWTGLEQYF
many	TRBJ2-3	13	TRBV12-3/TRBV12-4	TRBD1	TGTGCCAGCAGTTCCGGACAGGGCGATACGCAGTATTTT	CASSSGQGDTQYF
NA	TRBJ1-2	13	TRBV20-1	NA	TGCAGTGCTAGAAGCGACAGGCTTATCGGCTACACCTTC	CSARSDRLIGYTF
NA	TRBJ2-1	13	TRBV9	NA	TGTGCCAGCAATCCTAGCGTCAACGATGAGCAGTTCTTC	CASNPSVNDEQFF
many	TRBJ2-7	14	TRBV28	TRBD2	TGTGCCAGCAGTCGAGTCCTAGCGGACTACGAGCAGTACTTC	CASSRVLADYEQYF
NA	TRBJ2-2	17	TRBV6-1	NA	TGTGCCAGCAGTGAGGGGCGAGGAAAATTGAACACCGGGGAGCTGTTTTTT	CASSEGRGKLNTGELFF
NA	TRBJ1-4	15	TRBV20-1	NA	TGCAGTGCTAACGAGCTGAAACAGGGAGGTGAAAAACTGTTTTTT	CSANELKQGGEKLFF
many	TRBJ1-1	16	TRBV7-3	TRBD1	TGTGCCAGCAGCAAGTCGGGACAGGGGGCCGTCACTGAAGCTTTCTTT	CASSKSGQGAVTEAFF
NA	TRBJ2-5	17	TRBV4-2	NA	TGTGCCAGCAGCCAAGATGAAGGCAGCGGGTATCAAGAGACCCAGTACTTC	CASSQDEGSGYQETQYF
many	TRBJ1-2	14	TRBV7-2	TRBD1	TGTGCCAGCAGCATACTGACAGGGAGGGGTGGCTACACCTTC	CASSILTGRGGYTF
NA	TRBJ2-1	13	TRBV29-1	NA	TGCAGCGTGCGCAGGGGTGGATACAATGAGCAGTTCTTC	CSVRRGGYNEQFF
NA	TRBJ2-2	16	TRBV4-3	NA	TGCGCCAGCAGCCAAGATCTTTACGGGAACACCGGGGAGCTGTTTTTT	CASSQDLYGNTGELFF
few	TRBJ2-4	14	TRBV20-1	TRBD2	TGCAGTGCCCAGAGCGATAGCGGGACAAACATTCAGTACTTC	CSAQSDSGTNIQYF
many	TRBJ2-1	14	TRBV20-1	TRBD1	TGCAGTGCTTATCGGGACAGCTACTACAATGAGCAGTTCTTC	CSAYRDSYYNEQFF
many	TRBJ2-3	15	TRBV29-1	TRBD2	TGCAGCGTTGAGGCAGGACTAGCACGCACAGATACGCAGTATTTT	CSVEAGLARTDTQYF
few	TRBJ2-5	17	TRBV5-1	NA	TGCGCCAGCAGCTTAAGAGAGCCGGGGGGCCCACAAGAGACCCAGTACTTC	CASSLREPGGPQETQYF
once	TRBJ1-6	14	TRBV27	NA	TGTGCCAGCAGTTTAACGGTCTTAAGGGGGCCCCTCCACTTT	CASSLTVLRGPLHF
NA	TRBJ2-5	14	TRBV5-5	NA	TGTGCCAGCAGCCGCCGGGACTACCAAGAGACCCAGTACTTC	CASSRRDYQETQYF
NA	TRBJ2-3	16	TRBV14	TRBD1	TGTGCCAGCAGCTTACTCAAGGACAGGGTCACAGATACGCAGTATTTT	CASSLLKDRVTDTQYF
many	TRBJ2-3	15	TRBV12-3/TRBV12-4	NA	TGTGCCATACTAGTGGAAAGGATTGACCATTCTACGCAGTATTTT	CAILVERIDHSTQYF
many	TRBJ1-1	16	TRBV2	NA	TGTGCCAGCAGTGAACTCGGGGGAGAAACGAACACTGAAGCTTTCTTT	CASSELGGETNTEAFF
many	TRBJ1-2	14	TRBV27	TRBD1	TGTGCCAGCAGTTTCCGAGGGGGCGAAGGTGGCTACACCTTC	CASSFRGGEGGYTF
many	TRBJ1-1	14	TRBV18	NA	TGTGCCAGCTCACCTGAACACACGAACACTGAAGCTTTCTTT	CASSPEHTNTEAFF
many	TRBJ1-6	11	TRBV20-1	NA	TGCAGTGCCCAGGATGGGTCACCCCTCCACTTT	CSAQDGSPLHF
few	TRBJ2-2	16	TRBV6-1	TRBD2	TGTGCCAGCAGTCGAGGACTAGCGGGAGGGTCCGGGGAGCTGTTTTTT	CASSRGLAGGSGELFF
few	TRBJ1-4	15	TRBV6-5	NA	TGTGCCAGCAGTTTCTACAGGGCCTCCGATGAGAAACTGTTTTTT	CASSFYRASDEKLFF
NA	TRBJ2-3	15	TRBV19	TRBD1	TGTGCCAGTAATAACGGACAGGCCGCCACAGATACGCAGTATTTT	CASNNGQAATDTQYF
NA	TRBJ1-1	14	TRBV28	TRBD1	TGTGCCAGCAGCGGGACAGGGCCCCAAAATGAAGCTTTCTTT	CASSGTGPQNEAFF
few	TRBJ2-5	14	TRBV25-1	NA	TGTGCCAGCAGTGGACAGTTTTACCAAGAGACCCAGTACTTC	CASSGQFYQETQYF
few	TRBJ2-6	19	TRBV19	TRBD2	TGTGCCAGTAGTATCCATGGGGGGGTCCGGACTTCTGGGGCCAACGTCCTGACTTTC	CASSIHGGVRTSGANVLTF
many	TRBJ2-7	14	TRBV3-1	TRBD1	TGTGCCAGCAGTCGACAGGGGCATACCTACGAGCAGTACTTC	CASSRQGHTYEQYF
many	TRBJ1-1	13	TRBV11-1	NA	TGTGCCAGCAGCTTGCGGGACGGGCCTGAAGCTTTCTTT	CASSLRDGPEAFF
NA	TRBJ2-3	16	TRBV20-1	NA	TGCAGTGCGCTACATGCCGGGACTTTCTCGACAGATACGCAGTATTTT	CSALHAGTFSTDTQYF
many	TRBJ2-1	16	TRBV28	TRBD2	TGTGCCAGCAGTTTATTGGTGGGAGGGACCTACAATGAGCAGTTCTTC	CASSLLVGGTYNEQFF
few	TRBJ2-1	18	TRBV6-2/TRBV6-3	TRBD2	TGTGCCAGCAGTTACTCGGGGATGAGACTAGCGCCTCACAATGAGCAGTTCTTC	CASSYSGMRLAPHNEQFF
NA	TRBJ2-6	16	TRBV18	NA	TGTGCCAGCTCAAGAATGGACACCTCTGGGGCCAACGTCCTGACTTTC	CASSRMDTSGANVLTF
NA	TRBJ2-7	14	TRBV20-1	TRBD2	TGCAGTGCTGGTCGGACTAGCGGGTCCTACGAGCAGTACTTC	CSAGRTSGSYEQYF
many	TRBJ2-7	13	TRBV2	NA	TGTGCCACCGGTTCTGGACAGAGTTACGAGCAGTACTTC	CATGSGQSYEQYF
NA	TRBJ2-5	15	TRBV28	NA	TGTGCCAGCCTCCCCCCAGGGGCCCCCCAAGAGACCCAGTACTTC	CASLPPGAPQETQYF
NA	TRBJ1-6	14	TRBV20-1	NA	TGCAGTGCTCGAGGGTCTCGCCGGAGCTCACCCCTCCACTTT	CSARGSRRSSPLHF
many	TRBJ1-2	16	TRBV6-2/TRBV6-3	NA	TGTGCCAGCACCTCGATCTTCAGGGGAAACTACTATGGCTACACCTTC	CASTSIFRGNYYGYTF